This TCR beta chain comes out of a study of blood T cells in healthy people across ages. It was with a sample-barcoded 5' primer and a J-beta primer mix that a second PCR of roughly 7 to 11 cycles was run. The template-switch adaptor was a 5' adaptor with 12 random nucleotides. It tagged each cDNA molecule. TCRdb redid the calling of the 5' RACE reads with MiXCR, one entry per CDR3 protein. Here the sample spans around 1.5 million distinct CDR3 sequences, roughly 30% being singletons. This clonotype was counted between two and nine times. Between the trimmed V and J ends, which lost 1 base and 2 bases, there was a span of 5 bases. The CDR3 extends over 13 amino acids. Germline CDR1 MNHNS, CDR2 SASEGT.

This chain connects TRBV6-1 to TRBJ1-2, with D unclear. The source of this sequence is a young woman in good health. Specimen: blood. In DNA, the CDR3 is TGTGCCAGCAGTGAAGAACAGAACTATGGCTACACCTTC. Translated, it gives CASSEEQNYGYTF.